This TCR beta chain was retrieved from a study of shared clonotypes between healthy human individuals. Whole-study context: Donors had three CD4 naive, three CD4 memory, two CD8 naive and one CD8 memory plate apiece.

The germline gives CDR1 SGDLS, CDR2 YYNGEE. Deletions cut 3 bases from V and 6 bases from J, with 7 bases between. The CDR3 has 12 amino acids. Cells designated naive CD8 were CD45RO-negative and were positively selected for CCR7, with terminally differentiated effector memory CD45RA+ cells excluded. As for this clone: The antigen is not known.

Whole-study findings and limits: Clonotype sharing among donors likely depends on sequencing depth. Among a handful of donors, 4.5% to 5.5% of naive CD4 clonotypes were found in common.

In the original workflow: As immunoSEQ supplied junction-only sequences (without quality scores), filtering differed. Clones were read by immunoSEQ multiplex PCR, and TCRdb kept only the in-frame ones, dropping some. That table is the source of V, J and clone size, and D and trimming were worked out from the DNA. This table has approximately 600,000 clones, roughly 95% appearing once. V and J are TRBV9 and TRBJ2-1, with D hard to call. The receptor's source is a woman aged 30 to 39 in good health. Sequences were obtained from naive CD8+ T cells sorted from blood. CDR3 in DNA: TGTGCCAGCAGCGACAGACCCAATGAGCAGTTCTTC. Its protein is CASSDRPNEQFF.